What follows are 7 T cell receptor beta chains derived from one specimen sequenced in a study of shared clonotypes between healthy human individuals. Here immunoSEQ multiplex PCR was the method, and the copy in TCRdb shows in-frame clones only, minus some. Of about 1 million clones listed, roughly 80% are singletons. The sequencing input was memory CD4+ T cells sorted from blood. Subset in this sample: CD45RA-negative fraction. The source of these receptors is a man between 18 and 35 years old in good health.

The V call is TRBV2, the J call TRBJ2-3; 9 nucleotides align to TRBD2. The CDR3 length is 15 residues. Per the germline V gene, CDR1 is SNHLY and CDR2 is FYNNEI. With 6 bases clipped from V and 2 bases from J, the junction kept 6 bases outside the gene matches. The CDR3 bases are TGTGCCAGCAGAGTAGCGGGGGTGGTCACAGATACGCAGTATTTT. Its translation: CASRVAGVVTDTQYF.

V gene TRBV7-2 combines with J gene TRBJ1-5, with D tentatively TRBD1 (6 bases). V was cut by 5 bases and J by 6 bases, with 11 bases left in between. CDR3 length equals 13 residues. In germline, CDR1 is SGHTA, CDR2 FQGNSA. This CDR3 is CASSLRQAQPQHF. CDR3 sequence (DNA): TGTGCCAGCAGCCTAAGACAGGCTCAGCCCCAGCATTTT. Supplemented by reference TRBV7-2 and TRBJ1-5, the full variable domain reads GAGVSQSPSNKVTEKGKDVELRCDPISGHTALYWYRQSLGQGLEFLIYFQGNSAPDKSGLPSDRFSAERTGGSVSTLTIQRTQQEDSAVYLCASSLRQAQPQHFGDGTRLSIL.

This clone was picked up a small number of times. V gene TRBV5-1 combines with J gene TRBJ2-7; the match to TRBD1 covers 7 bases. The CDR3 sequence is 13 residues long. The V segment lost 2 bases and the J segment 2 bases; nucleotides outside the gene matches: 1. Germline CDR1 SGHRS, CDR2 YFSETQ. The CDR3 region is CASSFGQAYEQYF. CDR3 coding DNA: TGCGCCAGCAGCTTTGGACAGGCCTACGAGCAGTACTTC.

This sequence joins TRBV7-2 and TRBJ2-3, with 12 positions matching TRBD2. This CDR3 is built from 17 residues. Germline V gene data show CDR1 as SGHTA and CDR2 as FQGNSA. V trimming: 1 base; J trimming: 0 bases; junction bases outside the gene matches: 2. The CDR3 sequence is CASSLVGLAGSTDTQYF. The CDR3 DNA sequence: TGTGCCAGCAGCTTAGTCGGACTAGCGGGAAGCACAGATACGCAGTATTTT. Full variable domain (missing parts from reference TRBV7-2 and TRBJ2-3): GAGVSQSPSNKVTEKGKDVELRCDPISGHTALYWYRQSLGQGLEFLIYFQGNSAPDKSGLPSDRFSAERTGGSVSTLTIQRTQQEDSAVYLCASSLVGLAGSTDTQYFGPGTRLTVL.

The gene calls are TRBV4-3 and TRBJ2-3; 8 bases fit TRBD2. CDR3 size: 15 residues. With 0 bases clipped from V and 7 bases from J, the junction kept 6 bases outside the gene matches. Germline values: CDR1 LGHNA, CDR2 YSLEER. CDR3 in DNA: TGCGCCAGCAGCCAAGAGTCGGGAGGGACAAATACGCAGTATTTT. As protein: CASSQESGGTNTQYF.

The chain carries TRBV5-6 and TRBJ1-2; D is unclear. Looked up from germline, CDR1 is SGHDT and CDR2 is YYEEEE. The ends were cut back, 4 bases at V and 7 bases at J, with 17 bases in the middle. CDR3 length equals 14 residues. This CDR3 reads CASSRLDQGFGYTF. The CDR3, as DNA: TGTGCCAGCAGCCGTCTGGACCAAGGATTTGGCTACACCTTC. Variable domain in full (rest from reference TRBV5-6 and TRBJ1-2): DAGVTQSPTHLIKTRGQQVTLRCSPKSGHDTVSWYQQALGQGPQFIFQYYEEEERQRGNFPDRFSGHQFPNYSSELNVNALLLGDSALYLCASSRLDQGFGYTFGSGTRLTVV.

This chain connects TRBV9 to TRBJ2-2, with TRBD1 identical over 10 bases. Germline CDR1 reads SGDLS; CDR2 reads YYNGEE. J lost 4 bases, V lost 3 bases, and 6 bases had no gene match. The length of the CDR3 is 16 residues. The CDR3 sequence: CASSATGTGVTGELFF. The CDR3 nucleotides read TGTGCCAGCAGCGCTACCGGGACAGGGGTCACCGGGGAGCTGTTTTTT.